The rows below give T cell receptor beta chains drawn from one sample of a study of T cells after yellow fever vaccination. TCRdb processed the 5' RACE reads anew with MiXCR; each CDR3 protein has one entry. This table has some 300,000 distinct CDR3 sequences, roughly 8.7% appearing once. Here the sequenced sample was CD4+ T cells sorted from PBMCs, taken 5 days after the yellow fever booster vaccination. All receptors come from a man aged 18 to 30 who received the YFV17D yellow fever vaccine. Both conserved end residues are trimmed from each CDR3. The order of the fields is V gene, CDR3 protein.

v_gene: TRBV20-1; CDR3aa: SVLIPGLYGYT
v_gene: TRBV9; CDR3aa: ASSAKTSGGAHEQF
v_gene: TRBV9; CDR3aa: ASSQIGSEAF
v_gene: TRBV6-5; CDR3aa: ASSRGSGTLFWQF
v_gene: TRBV5-1; CDR3aa: ASSPHPGEQF
v_gene: TRBV30; CDR3aa: AWSVPGRNPTGQY
v_gene: TRBV7-2; CDR3aa: ASSRTGFSYEQY
v_gene: TRBV5-6; CDR3aa: ASSRSWGAGETQY
v_gene: TRBV27; CDR3aa: ASNRGRETNTEAF
v_gene: TRBV6-2/TRBV6-3; CDR3aa: ASRAGTSGLQRDEQY
v_gene: TRBV10-3; CDR3aa: AISESRGPEQY
v_gene: TRBV25-1; CDR3aa: ASSPGVDYGYT
v_gene: TRBV7-2; CDR3aa: ASSLVAVDSYEQY
v_gene: TRBV11-1; CDR3aa: ASSFQAGGPSGANVLT
v_gene: TRBV5-4; CDR3aa: ASSWDRSQPQH
v_gene: TRBV5-1; CDR3aa: ASSFIPSDTEAF
v_gene: TRBV30; CDR3aa: AWKGRAYEQY
v_gene: TRBV12-3/TRBV12-4; CDR3aa: ASSLTGDEAF
v_gene: TRBV6-4; CDR3aa: ASSRVVGPRDNEQF
v_gene: TRBV7-2; CDR3aa: ASSLGRAGRFYEQY
v_gene: TRBV2; CDR3aa: ASRGGAKNIQY
v_gene: TRBV9; CDR3aa: ASSREGLYGYT
v_gene: TRBV7-9; CDR3aa: ATTGFSGYT
v_gene: TRBV24-1; CDR3aa: ATSDPAASGSTDTQY
v_gene: TRBV12-3/TRBV12-4; CDR3aa: ASSFPATLSWETQY
v_gene: TRBV18; CDR3aa: ASSPQRTDHSGNTIY
v_gene: TRBV5-1; CDR3aa: ASSLEGLFNTGELF
v_gene: TRBV5-1; CDR3aa: ASSLTGDAYNSPLH
v_gene: TRBV12-3/TRBV12-4; CDR3aa: ASSLNREPQH
v_gene: TRBV4-1; CDR3aa: ASSQWGRVAGADTQY
v_gene: TRBV20-1; CDR3aa: SAAFLGNYGYT
v_gene: TRBV3-1; CDR3aa: ASSHIDTLYYGYT
v_gene: TRBV27; CDR3aa: ASSKTGNTGELF
v_gene: TRBV5-1; CDR3aa: ASSLDLNIQY
v_gene: TRBV20-1; CDR3aa: SASYGGEYGYT
v_gene: TRBV7-6; CDR3aa: ASSRGQQETQY
v_gene: TRBV3-1; CDR3aa: ASSPGSPQYTQY
v_gene: TRBV15; CDR3aa: ATSRSDSEGSYT
v_gene: TRBV7-3; CDR3aa: ASSPYEGSAEAF
v_gene: TRBV1; CDR3aa: TSSQVIRPKQEKLF
v_gene: TRBV11-2; CDR3aa: ASSTRGVEKGDTQY
v_gene: TRBV20-1; CDR3aa: SARDLPGLGGQTQY
v_gene: TRBV12-3/TRBV12-4; CDR3aa: ASSVDRAIHEQY
v_gene: TRBV29-1; CDR3aa: SVAEALGNTIY
v_gene: TRBV3-1; CDR3aa: ASSLRTDGYT
v_gene: TRBV20-1; CDR3aa: SAPGLDNTQY
v_gene: TRBV20-1; CDR3aa: SAQQGLIPEAF
v_gene: TRBV6-6; CDR3aa: ASSYSIQGSTGELF
v_gene: TRBV5-5; CDR3aa: ASSPGGGAPDTQY
v_gene: TRBV20-1; CDR3aa: SAGASSYGYT
v_gene: TRBV2; CDR3aa: ASRRGPTEAF
v_gene: TRBV28; CDR3aa: ASSLRQSYNEQF
v_gene: TRBV5-6; CDR3aa: ASSFGGTGSYEQY
v_gene: TRBV18; CDR3aa: ASSPGSTAYEQY
v_gene: TRBV5-5; CDR3aa: ASSFRESAPEAF